The 5 T cell receptor beta chains below come from one sample, sequenced in a study of shared clonotypes between healthy human individuals. Measured with immunoSEQ multiplex PCR; TCRdb has only the in-frame clones, and not every one. This sample has 1.5 million to 1.9 million clones, with 95% to 99% found just once. Material for sequencing was naive CD4+ T cells sorted from blood. Subset of the sample: CD45RA+ positively selected. These receptors were obtained from a man aged 25-45 years in good health.

This clone showed up just once. The chain uses TRBV5-6 and TRBJ2-7; tentatively, D is TRBD2 (6 bases). This CDR3 is 16 amino acids long. Germline values: CDR1 SGHDT, CDR2 YYEEEE. The ends were cut back, 1 base at V and 5 bases at J, with 19 bases in the middle. This chain's CDR3 is CASSLLTLTGSDEQYF. In nucleotides, the CDR3 is TGTGCCAGCAGCTTGCTTACATTGACCGGGAGCGACGAGCAGTACTTC.

The chain recombines TRBV5-1 with TRBJ2-4; D remains ambiguous. Deletions cut 1 base from V and 2 bases from J, with 13 bases between. The CDR3 is 16 amino acids. The V gene's germline CDR1 is SGHRS and CDR2 YFSETQ. CDR3 protein: CASSLTPEPPKNIQYF. The CDR3 DNA follows: TGCGCCAGCAGCTTGACACCCGAACCACCCAAAAACATTCAGTACTTC.

This chain uses TRBV5-1 with TRBJ1-1, with D possibly being TRBD1 (5 bases). The CDR3 is 14 amino acids. V lost 7 bases, J lost 5 bases, and 18 bases lay in between. Germline CDR1 reads SGHRS; CDR2 reads YFSETQ. CDR3 loop: CASGLAGWGTEAFF. In DNA form, the CDR3 reads TGCGCCAGCGGCCTAGCAGGGTGGGGGACTGAAGCTTTCTTT.

The rearrangement uses TRBV2 and TRBJ1-3; D remains unclear. Germline V gene lookup returns CDR1 SNHLY and CDR2 FYNNEI. The germline V and J ends were trimmed by 9 bases and 0 bases, with 6 bases remaining between them. CDR3 length equals 12 residues. CDR3 region: CASFYSGNTIYF. CDR3 sequence (DNA): TGTGCCAGTTTTTACTCTGGAAACACCATATATTTT.

The chain is built from TRBV19 and TRBJ2-7; 7 bases are shared with TRBD1. V was pared by 6 bases and J by 1 base, with 6 bases of the junction left unmatched. The CDR3 runs to 14 residues. Germline loops: CDR1 LNHDA, CDR2 SQIVND (reference sequence). Here the CDR3 DNA reads TGTGCCAGTAGCTCGACAGGGTCTTCCTACGAGCAGTACTTC. This gives the protein CASSSTGSSYEQYF.